Presented here are 17 T cell receptor beta chains from one specimen sequenced in a study of human thymus T cells. Thymic tissue was derived from resections collected during corrective heart surgery. The data were produced by immunoSEQ multiplex PCR, yet TCRdb's version contains in-frame clones alone and is incomplete. Seen here are 100,000 to 150,000 clones, more than 90% observed once, and the top ten hold less than 0.03%. The sequenced sample was thymus tissue. These receptors were taken from a boy younger than two with a congenital heart defect but otherwise immunologically healthy.

This clone showed up just a few times. This rearrangement joins TRBV7-3 to TRBJ2-7, with 7 bases lining up with TRBD1. V was pared by 5 bases and J by 6 bases, with 10 bases of the junction left unmatched. CDR1 and CDR2 (germline): SGHTA, FQGTGA. The CDR3 length is 14 residues. This CDR3 is CASSPTSDRCEQYF. DNA for the CDR3: TGTGCCAGCAGCCCAACGTCGGACAGGTGCGAGCAGTACTTC.

The V call is TRBV4-1, the J call TRBJ2-7, with TRBD2 matching 9 bases. With V trimmed by 2 bases and J by 0 bases, 11 bases remained unmatched. CDR3 length: 18 residues. The germline gives CDR1 MGHRA, CDR2 YSYEKL. The CDR3 coding sequence is TGCGCCAGCAGCCAAATGTTACTAGCGGGTGCAAGCTCCTACGAGCAGTACTTC. Encoded protein: CASSQMLLAGASSYEQYF.

The chain recombines TRBV9 with TRBJ2-6; a possible D gene is TRBD1 (6 bases). The CDR3 spans 18 residues. Trimming pared 0 bases from V and 2 bases from J, leaving 15 bases between. Germline-derived CDR1 and CDR2 are SGDLS and YYNGEE. In DNA, the CDR3 is TGTGCCAGCAGCGTAGGAAGGGTGGACAGCCCTGGGGCCAACGTCCTGACTTTC. It specifies CASSVGRVDSPGANVLTF.

The chain uses TRBV4-1 and TRBJ2-4; D unresolved. CDR1 and CDR2 from the germline V gene are MGHRA and YSYEKL. This CDR3 contains 16 residues. V lost 1 base to trimming and J lost 0 bases, with 10 bases between them. The DNA of the CDR3 is TGCGCCAGCAGCCAAGTCCATTCGGTAGCCAAAAACATTCAGTACTTC. Its protein product is CASSQVHSVAKNIQYF.

The rearrangement uses TRBV10-3 and TRBJ1-2; D unresolved. The germline gives CDR1 ENHRY, CDR2 SYGVKD. V was cut by 6 bases and J by 0 bases, with 8 bases left in between. This CDR3 region has 13 residues. The CDR3 DNA follows: TGTGCCATCAGGGCAGAAGCTAACTATGGCTACACCTTC. Translation: CAIRAEANYGYTF.

The rearrangement joins TRBV7-9 to TRBJ2-7; D is uncertain. CDR1 SEHNR and CDR2 FQNEAQ come from the germline V gene (reference sequence). This CDR3 comprises 12 residues. V lost 5 bases to trimming and J lost 3 bases, with 8 bases between them. The CDR3 sequence: CASSPYNYEQYF. The DNA for the CDR3 is TGTGCCAGCAGCCCTTATAACTACGAGCAGTACTTC.

The rearrangement joins TRBV10-3 to TRBJ2-5; D call uncertain. The CDR3 has 9 residues. V lost 11 bases and J 4 bases, leaving 5 bases between the germline ends. Germline lookup yields CDR1 ENHRY and CDR2 SYGVKD. The CDR3 DNA reads as TGTGCCGTCGGAGAGACCCAGTACTTC. Its protein product is CAVGETQYF.

The chain recombines TRBV9 with TRBJ2-1; 10 bases match TRBD2. Trimming removed 0 bases from V and 10 bases from J; junction bases left unmatched: 1. The CDR3 covers 13 residues. CDR1 and CDR2 (germline): SGDLS, YYNGEE. The CDR3 here is CASSVVAGGEQFF. The CDR3 DNA sequence: TGTGCCAGCAGCGTAGTAGCGGGGGGCGAGCAGTTCTTC. The full variable domain, rest sourced from reference TRBV9 and TRBJ2-1, is DSGVTQTPKHLITATGQRVTLRCSPRSGDLSVYWYQQSLDQGLQFLIQYYNGEERAKGNILERFSAQQFPDLHSELNLSSLELGDSALYFCASSVVAGGEQFFGPGTRLTVL.

The rearrangement links TRBV5-1 to TRBJ1-2; 9 positions match TRBD1. J was trimmed by 2 bases and V by 0 bases; bases with no gene match: 11. Germline-derived CDR1 and CDR2 are SGHRS and YFSETQ. CDR3 size: 18 residues. The CDR3 coding sequence is TGCGCCAGCAGCTTGGGGGGCCGGGACAGGGACCGAAACTATGGCTACACCTTC. It translates to CASSLGGRDRDRNYGYTF.

V usage is TRBV27 and J usage is TRBJ2-6; 15 bases are shared with TRBD2. This CDR3 is built from 20 residues. From germline, CDR1 is MNHEY and CDR2 SMNVEV (reference sequence). V dropped 6 bases and J dropped 3; count of bases not matched to a gene: 12. CDR3 nucleotides: TGTGCCAGCAGCCCCTGGGGACTAGCGGGGGGTACCCTTGGGGCCAACGTCCTGACTTTC. Translation gives CASSPWGLAGGTLGANVLTF.

CDR3: CASSPGGESSYNEQFF. The CDR3 DNA follows: TGTGCCAGCAGCCCTGGGGGGGAGAGCTCCTACAATGAGCAGTTCTTC. This rearrangement joins TRBV7-3 to TRBJ2-1, with TRBD2 matching 7 bases. This CDR3 is 16 amino acids long. V was clipped by 5 bases and J by 0 bases; unmatched bases: 7. The germline CDR1 and CDR2 sequences are SGHTA and FQGTGA.

V gene TRBV5-1 combines with J gene TRBJ2-7; 10 bases are shared with TRBD1. Germline assignment: CDR1 SGHRS and CDR2 YFSETQ. The V segment lost 4 bases and the J segment 7 bases; nucleotides outside the gene matches: 11. There are 15 residues in the CDR3. The CDR3 spells CASSLRQGALREQYF. DNA for the CDR3: TGCGCCAGCAGCCTCAGACAGGGGGCCTTGAGGGAGCAGTACTTC. Together with reference TRBV5-1 and TRBJ2-7, the CDR3 gives the full variable domain: KAGVTQTPRYLIKTRGQQVTLSCSPISGHRSVSWYQQTPGQGLQFLFEYFSETQRNKGNFPGRFSGRQFSNSRSEMNVSTLELGDSALYLCASSLRQGALREQYFGPGTRLTVT.

The chain has TRBV10-2 and TRBJ2-7; 8 bases are shared with TRBD2. The CDR3 runs to 13 residues. Germline CDR1 is WSHSY and CDR2 is SAAADI. V shed 2 bases, J shed 3 bases, and the junction held 0 bases outside the gene matches. CDR3 amino acids: CASSERGGYEQYF. For the CDR3, the DNA is TGCGCCAGCAGTGAGCGGGGGGGCTACGAGCAGTACTTC.

This sequence joins TRBV4-1 and TRBJ2-4; 13 nucleotides agree with TRBD2. The CDR3 spans 17 residues. Germline-derived CDR1 and CDR2 are MGHRA and YSYEKL. V gave up 1 base and J gave up 5 bases; unmatched junction bases: 5. For the CDR3, the DNA is TGCGCCAGCAGCCAAGGGACTAGCGGGGGCCTAGAAAACATTCAGTACTTC. Encoded protein: CASSQGTSGGLENIQYF.

The rearrangement joins TRBV6-6 to TRBJ1-3; the D gene is possibly TRBD1 (5 bases). V was cut by 5 bases and J by 1 base, with 6 bases left in between. The CDR3 is 13 amino acids. Per the germline V gene, CDR1 is MNHNY and CDR2 is SVGAGI (reference sequence). The CDR3 coding sequence is TGTGCCAGCAGTCAGGGATCTGGAAACACCATATATTTT. Its translation is CASSQGSGNTIYF.

This chain links TRBV28 with TRBJ1-1; no reliable D call. Trimming took 2 bases from V and 10 from J, leaving 23 bases between them. In germline, CDR1 is MDHEN, CDR2 SYDVKM. The CDR3 runs 16 residues. CDR3 nucleotides: TGTGCCAGCAGTTTAAATGGGCGGCAGCGGCCATGTGGAGCTTTCTTT. It yields the protein CASSLNGRQRPCGAFF.

This clone was seen just once. This sequence joins TRBV14 and TRBJ1-5; D uncertain. Germline V gene lookup returns CDR1 SGHDN and CDR2 FVKESK. Trimming took off 0 bases at V and 10 bases at J, with 10 bases between the two ends. This CDR3 is built from 13 residues. DNA for the CDR3: TGTGCCAGCAGCCAAGATCCTGGAACCCCCCAGCATTTT. This gives the protein CASSQDPGTPQHF. Filled out from reference TRBV14 and TRBJ1-5, the complete variable domain reads EAGVTQFPSHSVIEKGQTVTLRCDPISGHDNLYWYRRVMGKEIKFLLHFVKESKQDESGMPNNRFLAERTGGTYSTLKVQPAELEDSGVYFCASSQDPGTPQHFGDGTRLSIL.